This entry lists 10 T cell receptor beta chains sequenced from one sample in a study of T cells in women clearing cervical HPV infection. Using immunoSEQ multiplex PCR, the repertoire was profiled, and TCRdb retains in-frame clones only, with some absent. The sample includes fewer than 35,000 clones. Source material: blood buffy coat. The origin of the receptors is a woman aged 18 to 75 with a cervical HPV16 infection that either progressed to CIN3+ or cleared (not recorded which).

About this clone itself: The read ends 3 residues shy of where the CDR3 ends; the end is completed using the germline J gene. The chain employs TRBV4-2 and TRBJ2-5; 7 nucleotides agree with TRBD2. Per the germline V gene, CDR1 is LGHNA and CDR2 is YNFKEQ. V gave up 8 bases and J gave up 5 bases; unmatched junction bases: 5. This CDR3 comprises 12 residues. The CDR3 spells CASGGSGETQYF. CDR3 bases read: TGTGCCAGCGGCGGGAGCGGGGAGACC.

Points on this clone: The CDR3 end lies 3 residues beyond the end of the read and is filled in from the germline J gene. V usage is TRBV7-2 and J usage is TRBJ2-5; D might be TRBD2 (7 bases). The V gene's germline CDR1 is SGHTA and CDR2 FQGNSA. V shed 5 bases and J shed 5 bases, with 18 bases lying between them. The CDR3 sequence is 15 residues long. CDR3 bases read: TGTGCCAGCAGCCCGAATAGGGGGGGAGGGGAGACC. Its protein is CASSPNRGGGET. The full CDR3 protein reads CASSPNRGGGETQYF.

Regarding this clone: The read terminates 3 residues before the CDR3 end, so the remaining end is supplied by the germline J gene. V is TRBV2 and J is TRBJ1-1, with D perhaps TRBD1 (5 bases). V was clipped by 8 bases and J by 6 bases, with 19 bases between them. The CDR3 sequence is 14 residues long. Germline assignment: CDR1 SNHLY and CDR2 FYNNEI. The CDR3 loop is CASGLQGGVSEAFF. Incomplete CDR3 DNA: TGTGCCAGCGGCTTGCAGGGTGGGGTGTCTGAA.

Regarding this clone: The read finishes 3 residues shy of the CDR3 end, and the germline J gene is used to complete it. This chain uses TRBV5-1 with TRBJ1-3, with a tentative D call TRBD1 (5 bases). Trimming cost V 6 bases and J 2 bases, with 15 bases left between them. Germline V CDR1 and CDR2: SGHRS, YFSETQ. The CDR3 contains 15 residues. The CDR3 is CASKPDPGAGNTIYF. The sequenced CDR3 bases are TGCGCCAGCAAACCCGACCCGGGGGCTGGAAACACC.

About this clone itself: Read sequence stops 3 residues before the CDR3 end, and the germline J gene provides the missing end. The rearrangement uses TRBV7-9 and TRBJ2-1; D gene unclear. Germline CDR1 SEHNR, CDR2 FQNEAQ (reference sequence). The CDR3 totals 12 residues. Trimming shortened V by 5 bases and J by 7 bases, and 9 bases separated the two germline ends. The part of the CDR3 DNA that was read is TGTGCCAGCAGCACCAACGGTAATGAG. Translated, it gives CASSTNGNE. The entire CDR3 reads CASSTNGNEQFF.

As to this clone: The read terminates 3 residues before the CDR3 end, so the remaining end is supplied by the germline J gene. The chain employs TRBV5-4 and TRBJ2-5; D might be TRBD2 (6 bases). Trimming removed 0 bases from V and 5 bases from J, with 11 bases in between. Germline V lookup: CDR1 SGHNT, CDR2 YYREEE (reference sequence). This CDR3 comprises 14 residues. The CDR3 reads CASSLEGGVETQYF. Incomplete CDR3 DNA: TGTGCCAGCAGCTTGGAGGGCGGGGTGGAGACC.

As regards this clone: The CDR3 end lies 3 residues beyond the end of the read and is filled in from the germline J gene. This sequence joins TRBV27 and TRBJ1-1; tentatively, D is TRBD1 (5 bases). V lost 8 bases and J lost 0, with 28 bases in between. This CDR3 region has 19 residues. Per germline, CDR1 MNHEY and CDR2 SMNVEV (reference sequence). Incomplete CDR3 DNA: TGTGCCAGCTCCCCAAGTAGAGACAGCTTAAGGAGAATGAACACTGAA. As protein: CASSPSRDSLRRMNTE. The entire CDR3 protein reads CASSPSRDSLRRMNTEAFF.

Notes on this clone: The CDR3 end is not reached by the read, which stops 3 residues before it; the germline J gene fills it in. The rearrangement uses TRBV18 and TRBJ2-2; D is unresolved. V lost 2 bases to trimming and J lost 1 base, with 11 bases between them. The CDR3 runs to 16 residues. CDR1 is KGHSH and CDR2 is LQKENI in the germline V gene. The sequenced part of the CDR3 DNA is TGTGCCAGCTCACCATCTGCAGGTCTGAACACCGGGGAG. Its translation is CASSPSAGLNTGE. The entire CDR3 protein reads CASSPSAGLNTGELFF.

In regard to this clone: The read terminates 3 residues before the CDR3 end, so the remaining end is supplied by the germline J gene. The chain is built from TRBV7-8 and TRBJ1-2, with TRBD1 as a possible D gene (6 bases). The V gene's germline CDR1 is SGHVS and CDR2 FQNEAQ. The CDR3 covers 15 residues. Trimming took off 3 bases at V and 5 bases at J, with 16 bases between the two ends. CDR3 sequence reads: CASSLRQGQGYGYTF. The DNA read from the CDR3 is TGTGCCAGCAGCTTGAGGCAGGGGCAGGGATATGGC.

This clone registers medium-sized (0.01 to 0.1%) by frequency. At one of its ends the junction is not consistent with the germline gene, which may arise from a read error. CDR3 loop: CASSVSRVGTGELFF. Partial CDR3 DNA: TGCGCCAGCAGTGTTAGCAGGGTGGGCACCGGGGAG. V usage is TRBV4-2 and J usage is TRBJ2-2; perhaps TRBD1 as D (5 bases). The sequence runs out 3 residues before the end of the CDR3; the remainder is reconstructed from the germline J gene. This CDR3 has 15 amino acids. CDR1 is LGHNA, CDR2 YNFKEQ, per germline.